The 17 T cell receptor beta chains in this list originate from one sample, sequenced in a study of cytomegalovirus exposure and HLA in healthy donors. The PCR used 60 Vbeta and 13 Jbeta primers. Method: immunoSEQ multiplex PCR; TCRdb's copy keeps in-frame clones and lacks some. The table for this sample gives tens of thousands of clones. The sample taken for sequencing was PBMCs. The receptors here all came from a male donor in good health and CMV-seronegative.

The J gene is TRBJ2-1, the V gene TRBV9, with 7 bases fitting TRBD1. The J segment lost 7 bases and the V segment lost 4 bases, leaving 11 bases of the junction unmatched. The germline V gene has CDR1 SGDLS and CDR2 YYNGEE. CDR3 length equals 15 residues. The CDR3 DNA is TGTGCCAGCAGCCCTCGGGACAGTCGCCTGAATGAGCAGTTCTTC. This gives the protein CASSPRDSRLNEQFF.

The chain links TRBV19 to TRBJ1-4, with D possibly TRBD1 on 5 matching bases. This CDR3 comprises 15 residues. V was shortened by 4 bases and J by 8 bases, with 17 bases between the two germline ends. In germline, CDR1 is LNHDA, CDR2 SQIVND (reference sequence). CDR3 in amino acids: CASSSSGTLREKLFF. DNA of the CDR3: TGTGCCAGTAGTAGTTCCGGGACTTTAAGGGAAAAACTGTTTTTT.

The chain has TRBV9 and TRBJ1-6, with D unclear. Trimming stripped 0 bases from V and 10 bases from J, with 14 bases between. Germline V gene sequence: CDR1 SGDLS, CDR2 YYNGEE. The CDR3 extends over 15 amino acids. The CDR3 here is CASSVDPLPSSPLHF. In DNA, the CDR3 is TGTGCCAGCAGCGTAGACCCGCTCCCTAGCTCACCCCTCCACTTT. The full variable domain, its missing parts supplied by reference TRBV9 and TRBJ1-6, is DSGVTQTPKHLITATGQRVTLRCSPRSGDLSVYWYQQSLDQGLQFLIQYYNGEERAKGNILERFSAQQFPDLHSELNLSSLELGDSALYFCASSVDPLPSSPLHFGNGTRLTVT.

The chain employs TRBV7-3 and TRBJ2-1, with TRBD2 identical over 8 bases. V was pared by 3 bases and J by 6 bases, with 7 bases of the junction left unmatched. This CDR3 spans 15 amino acids. Germline V gives CDR1 SGHTA, CDR2 FQGTGA. The CDR3 loop reads CASSLRRGDLNEQFF. For the CDR3, the DNA is TGTGCCAGCAGCTTGCGGCGGGGGGATCTCAATGAGCAGTTCTTC.

The rearrangement joins TRBV30 to TRBJ1-3, with D perhaps TRBD1 (6 bases). This CDR3 spans 16 amino acids. V was shortened by 5 bases and J by 2 bases, with 19 bases between the two germline ends. CDR1 and CDR2 from the germline V gene are GTSNPN and SVGIG (reference sequence). CDR3 in DNA: TGTGCCTGGGATACAATGGGGGGGGCAACTGGAAACACCATATATTTT. This codes for CAWDTMGGATGNTIYF. Looking up the rest from reference TRBV30 and TRBJ1-3 gives the full variable domain: SQTIHQWPATLVQPVGSPLSLECTVEGTSNPNLYWYRQAAGRGLQLLFYSVGIGQISSEVPQNLSASRPQDRQFILSSKKLLLSDSGFYLCAWDTMGGATGNTIYFGEGSWLTVV.

The CDR3 region is CASSPRDSHTGQYF. The CDR3, as DNA: TGCGCCAGCAGCCCCCGGGACTCGCATACGGGGCAGTACTTC. This chain connects TRBV5-1 to TRBJ2-7; perhaps TRBD2 as D (6 bases). This CDR3 is 14 amino acids long. Per the germline V gene, CDR1 is SGHRS and CDR2 is YFSETQ. V was trimmed by 4 bases and J by 9 bases, leaving 20 bases between them. Drawing the rest from reference TRBV5-1 and TRBJ2-7, the complete variable domain is KAGVTQTPRYLIKTRGQQVTLSCSPISGHRSVSWYQQTPGQGLQFLFEYFSETQRNKGNFPGRFSGRQFSNSRSEMNVSTLELGDSALYLCASSPRDSHTGQYFGPGTRLTVT.

The V and J genes are TRBV19 and TRBJ2-7, with TRBD1 matching over 12 bases. CDR1 is LNHDA, CDR2 SQIVND, per germline (reference sequence). Trimming cost V 5 bases and J 4 bases; bases outside gene matches: 6. The CDR3 contains 15 residues. The DNA of the CDR3 is TGTGCCAGTAGTCGGGACAGGGGGCGGTGGTACGAGCAGTACTTC. Translation: CASSRDRGRWYEQYF.

The genes are TRBV4-3 and TRBJ1-5, with 8 bases aligning to TRBD1. The J segment lost 4 bases and the V segment lost 5 bases, leaving 4 bases of the junction unmatched. CDR1 LGHNA and CDR2 YSLEER come from the germline V gene. The length of the CDR3 is 14 residues. The CDR3 region has the DNA TGCGCCAGCAGCGACGGACAGGGTAATCAGCCCCAGCATTTT. It codes for CASSDGQGNQPQHF.

The chain carries TRBV28 and TRBJ2-7; a weak D match, TRBD2 (5 bases). CDR1 and CDR2 (germline): MDHEN, SYDVKM. The V and J ends lost 5 bases and 2 bases respectively, with 10 bases between them. The CDR3 totals 13 residues. CDR3 loop: CASSPLAAYEQYF. CDR3 DNA sequence: TGTGCCAGCAGTCCTCTAGCTGCCTACGAGCAGTACTTC.

Concerning this clone itself: The sample contains more than one DNA sequence encoding this CDR3. CDR3 protein: CASSLSNYGYTF. As DNA, the CDR3 is TGTGCCAGCAGTTTGAGTAACTATGGCTACACCTTC. The gene calls are TRBV28 and TRBJ1-2; D remains unclear. In germline, CDR1 is MDHEN, CDR2 SYDVKM. Trimming cost V 3 bases and J 1 base, with 3 bases left between them. The CDR3 runs 12 residues.

This chain uses TRBV6-1 with TRBJ2-7, with a possible D match to TRBD1 (5 bases). The germline CDR1 and CDR2 sequences are MNHNS and SASEGT. V shed 11 bases and J shed 2 bases, with 13 bases lying between them. This CDR3 is 12 amino acids long. DNA of the CDR3: TGTGCCGCGCAGGGTCTTACCTACGAGCAGTACTTC. Translating it yields CAAQGLTYEQYF.

The V and J genes are TRBV5-1 and TRBJ2-7, with 7 bases identical to TRBD2. The CDR3 sequence is 16 residues long. J gave up 0 bases and V 0 bases, and 6 bases lay outside the gene matches. Germline loops: CDR1 SGHRS, CDR2 YFSETQ. Written as DNA, the CDR3 is TGCGCCAGCAGCTTGGCCAGCGGGGCGAGCTCCTACGAGCAGTACTTC. It codes for CASSLASGASSYEQYF. Variable domain in full (rest from reference TRBV5-1 and TRBJ2-7): KAGVTQTPRYLIKTRGQQVTLSCSPISGHRSVSWYQQTPGQGLQFLFEYFSETQRNKGNFPGRFSGRQFSNSRSEMNVSTLELGDSALYLCASSLASGASSYEQYFGPGTRLTVT.

The chain is built from TRBV19 and TRBJ2-6, with TRBD2 as a possible D gene (5 bases). The CDR3 consists of 17 residues. V was shortened by 6 bases and J by 0 bases, with 15 bases between the two germline ends. Germline V CDR1 and CDR2: LNHDA, SQIVND (reference sequence). As DNA, the CDR3 is TGTGCCAGTAGAGCGGCAGGCCCCCTCTCTGGGGCCAACGTCCTGACTTTC. Its protein is CASRAAGPLSGANVLTF. Complete variable domain (other parts from reference TRBV19 and TRBJ2-6): DGGITQSPKYLFRKEGQNVTLSCEQNLNHDAMYWYRQDPGQGLRLIYYSQIVNDFQKGDIAEGYSVSREKKESFPLTVTSAQKNPTAFYLCASRAAGPLSGANVLTFGAGSRLTVL.

DNA for the CDR3: TGTGCCAGCAGCTCGACAGGCCCTTACGCAAACTCTGGGGCCAACGTCCTGACTTTC. It encodes CASSSTGPYANSGANVLTF. The chain combines TRBV7-9 with TRBJ2-6; D may be TRBD1 (6 bases). Per germline, CDR1 SEHNR and CDR2 FQNEAQ (reference sequence). This CDR3 region has 19 residues. Trimming took 4 bases from V and 0 from J, leaving 19 bases between them.

The chain recombines TRBV18 with TRBJ2-7, with a possible D match to TRBD2 (6 bases). The CDR3 runs 14 residues. Deletions cut 6 bases from V and 7 bases from J, with 19 bases between. Germline V gene lookup returns CDR1 KGHSH and CDR2 LQKENI. CDR3 region: CASSRERGWGEQYF. Here the CDR3 DNA reads TGTGCCAGCTCGCGGGAACGGGGCTGGGGTGAGCAGTACTTC.

The CDR3 sequence is CASSLGTASNTQYF. In nucleotides, the CDR3 is TGCGCCAGCAGCCTAGGGACAGCATCGAATACGCAGTATTTT. The gene calls are TRBV5-1 and TRBJ2-3, with 7 bases lining up with TRBD1. Per the germline V gene, CDR1 is SGHRS and CDR2 is YFSETQ. The junction had 9 bases not matched to a gene; V was cut back by 4 bases and J by 7 bases. This CDR3 region has 14 residues. The variable domain in full, completed from reference TRBV5-1 and TRBJ2-3, reads KAGVTQTPRYLIKTRGQQVTLSCSPISGHRSVSWYQQTPGQGLQFLFEYFSETQRNKGNFPGRFSGRQFSNSRSEMNVSTLELGDSALYLCASSLGTASNTQYFGPGTRLTVL.

The rearrangement uses TRBV10-1 and TRBJ2-2; TRBD2 matches 9 bases. Germline trimming cut 5 bases from V and 6 bases from J; bases unmatched to any gene: 7. The length of the CDR3 is 15 residues. Germline V gives CDR1 WNHNN, CDR2 SYGVQD (reference sequence). The CDR3 protein is CASSLLREGAGELFF. The CDR3 nucleotides are TGCGCCAGCAGTCTACTGCGGGAGGGAGCCGGGGAGCTGTTTTTT.